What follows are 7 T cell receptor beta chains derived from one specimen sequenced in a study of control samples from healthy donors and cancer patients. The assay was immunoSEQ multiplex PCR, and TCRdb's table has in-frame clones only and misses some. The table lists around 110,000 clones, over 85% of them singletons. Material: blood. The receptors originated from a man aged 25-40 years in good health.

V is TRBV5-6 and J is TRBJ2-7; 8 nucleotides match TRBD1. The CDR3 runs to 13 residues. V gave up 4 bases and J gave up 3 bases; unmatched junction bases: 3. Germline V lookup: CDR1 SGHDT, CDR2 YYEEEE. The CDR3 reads CASSRGQGYEQYF. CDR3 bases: TGTGCCAGCAGCCGTGGACAGGGCTACGAGCAGTACTTC.

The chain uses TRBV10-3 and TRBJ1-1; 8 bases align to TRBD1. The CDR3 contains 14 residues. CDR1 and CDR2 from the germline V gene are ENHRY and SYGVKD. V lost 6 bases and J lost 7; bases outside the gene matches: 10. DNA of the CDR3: TGTGCCATCAGCCGGGGACAGGACTCATTTGAAGCTTTCTTT. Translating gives CAISRGQDSFEAFF.

The CDR3 DNA follows: TGTGCCACCAGCGACCCGCAGGGAGCCACAGATACGCAGTATTTT. This sequence encodes CATSDPQGATDTQYF. The J gene is TRBJ2-3, the V gene TRBV24-1; the D gene could be TRBD1 or TRBD2 (5 bases each). This CDR3 is built from 15 residues. V lost 7 bases and J 2 bases, leaving 15 bases between the germline ends. Germline loops: CDR1 KGHDR, CDR2 SFDVKD.

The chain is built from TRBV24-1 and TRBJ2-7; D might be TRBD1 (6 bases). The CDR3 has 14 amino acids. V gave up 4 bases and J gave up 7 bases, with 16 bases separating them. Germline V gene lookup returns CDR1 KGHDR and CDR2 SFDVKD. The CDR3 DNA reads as TGTGCCACCAGTGACGAGTATGGGGGCAGAGAGCAGTACTTC. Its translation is CATSDEYGGREQYF.

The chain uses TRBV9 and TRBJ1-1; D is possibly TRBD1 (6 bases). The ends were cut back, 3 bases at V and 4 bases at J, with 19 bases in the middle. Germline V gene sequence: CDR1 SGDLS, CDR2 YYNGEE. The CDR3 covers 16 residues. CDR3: CASSAEGDIRVTEAFF. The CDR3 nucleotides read TGTGCCAGCAGCGCAGAGGGGGACATTCGGGTCACTGAAGCTTTCTTT.

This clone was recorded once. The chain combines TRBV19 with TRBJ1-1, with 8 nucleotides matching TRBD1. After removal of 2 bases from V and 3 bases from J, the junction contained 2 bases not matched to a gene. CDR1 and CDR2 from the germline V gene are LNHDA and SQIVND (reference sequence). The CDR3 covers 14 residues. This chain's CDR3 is CASSIIQGDTEAFF. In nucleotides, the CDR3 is TGTGCCAGTAGTATAATACAGGGGGACACTGAAGCTTTCTTT.

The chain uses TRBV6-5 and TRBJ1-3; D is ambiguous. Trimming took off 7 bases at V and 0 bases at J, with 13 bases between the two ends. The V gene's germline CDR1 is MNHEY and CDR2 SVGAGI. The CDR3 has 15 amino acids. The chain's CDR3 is CASKTTASSGNTIYF. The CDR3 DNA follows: TGTGCCAGCAAAACAACAGCCTCCTCTGGAAACACCATATATTTT.